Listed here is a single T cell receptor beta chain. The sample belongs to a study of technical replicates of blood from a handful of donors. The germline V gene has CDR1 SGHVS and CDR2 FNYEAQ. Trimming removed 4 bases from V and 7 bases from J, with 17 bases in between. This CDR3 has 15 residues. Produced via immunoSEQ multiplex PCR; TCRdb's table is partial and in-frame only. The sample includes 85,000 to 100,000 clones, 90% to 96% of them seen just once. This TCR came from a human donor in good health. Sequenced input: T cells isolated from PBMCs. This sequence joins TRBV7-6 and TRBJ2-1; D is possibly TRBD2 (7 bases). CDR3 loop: CASSYTSARGNEQFF. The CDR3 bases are TGTGCCAGCAGCTACACTAGCGCAAGGGGGAATGAGCAGTTCTTC.